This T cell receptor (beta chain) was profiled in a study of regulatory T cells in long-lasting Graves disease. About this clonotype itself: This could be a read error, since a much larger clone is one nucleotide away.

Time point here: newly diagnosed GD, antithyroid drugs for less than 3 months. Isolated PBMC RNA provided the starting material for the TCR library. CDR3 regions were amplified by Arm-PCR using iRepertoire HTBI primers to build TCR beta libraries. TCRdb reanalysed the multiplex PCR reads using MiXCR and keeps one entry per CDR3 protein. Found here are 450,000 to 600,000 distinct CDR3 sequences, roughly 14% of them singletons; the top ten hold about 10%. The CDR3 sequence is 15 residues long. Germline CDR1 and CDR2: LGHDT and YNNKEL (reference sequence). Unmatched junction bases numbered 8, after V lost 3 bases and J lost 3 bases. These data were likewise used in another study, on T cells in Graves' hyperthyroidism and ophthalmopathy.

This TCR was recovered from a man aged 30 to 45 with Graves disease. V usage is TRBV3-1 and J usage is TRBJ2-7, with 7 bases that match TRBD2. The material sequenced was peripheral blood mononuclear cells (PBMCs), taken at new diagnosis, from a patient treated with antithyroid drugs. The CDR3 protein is CASSHGASGYYEQYF. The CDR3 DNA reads TGTGCCAGCAGCCACGGGGCTAGCGGATACTACGAGCAGTACTTC.